These 9 T cell receptor beta chains share one sample of origin, sequenced in a study of circulating CD8 cells and anti-PD-1 response in melanoma. Sorting of live CD3+CD8+TCRalphabeta+ cells by PD-1 and/or TIGIT gave four subsets. Using around 16 ng of total RNA, TCR libraries were made with the QIAseq Immune Repertoire TCR panel. TCRdb reanalysed the reads using MiXCR and keeps one entry per CDR3 protein. Of 350 to 450 distinct CDR3 sequences detected, 10% to 15% appear once; the ten largest clones hold under 45%. Sequencing was performed on CD8+ T cells from PBMCs, taken at baseline or after one month of anti-PD-1 therapy (not recorded which). These receptors all come from a human donor with melanoma. The donor label of this sample is uncertain. Some clones in this sample may be carry-over from other donors' samples.

This clonotype rates as medium-sized. The chain combines TRBV19 with TRBJ2-2; D is undetermined. V was trimmed by 4 bases and J by 3 bases, leaving 12 bases between them. The CDR3 extends over 15 amino acids. Germline CDR1 is LNHDA and CDR2 is SQIVND (reference sequence). CDR3 in DNA: TGTGCCAGTAGTAATGTCGAGCGACACACCGGGGAGCTGTTTTTT. This translates into CASSNVERHTGELFF.

By its share, this clonotype is large (0.1 to 1%). This sequence joins TRBV6-4 and TRBJ2-3; 12 bases are shared with TRBD2. J was trimmed by 2 bases and V by 4 bases; bases with no gene match: 1. Germline CDR1 reads MRHNA; CDR2 reads SNTAGT. This CDR3 is built from 15 residues. CDR3 bases: TGTGCCAGCAGTGCTAGCGGGGGGGCCACAGATACGCAGTATTTT. It translates to CASSASGGATDTQYF.

By share, this clonotype ranks as large. This rearrangement joins TRBV5-1 to TRBJ2-7; maybe TRBD2 (6 bases). Germline V gene lookup returns CDR1 SGHRS and CDR2 YFSETQ. Between the trimmed V and J ends, which lost 7 bases and 0 bases, there was a span of 14 bases. There are 14 residues in the CDR3. Written as DNA, the CDR3 is TGCGCCAGCCGGGTAGGAGGGAACTCCTACGAGCAGTACTTC. This translates into CASRVGGNSYEQYF.

Only a few counts were recorded for this clonotype. The rearrangement joins TRBV7-6 to TRBJ2-7; tentatively, D is TRBD1 or TRBD2 (5 bases each). Germline-derived CDR1 and CDR2 are SGHVS and FNYEAQ. Trimming left V 2 bases short and J 5 bases short, with 19 bases between. The CDR3 is 16 amino acids. The CDR3 region is CASSLWGSPPLNEQYF. CDR3 nucleotide sequence: TGTGCCAGCAGCTTATGGGGGTCTCCCCCCCTAAACGAGCAGTACTTC.

This clonotype was seen once. A read error is possible here, since a much larger clone lies one base away. The chain employs TRBV5-6 and TRBJ2-5, with a possible D match to TRBD1 (5 bases). The length of the CDR3 is 17 residues. CDR1 is SGHDT and CDR2 is YYEEEE in the germline V gene. The CDR3 nucleotides read TGTGCCAGCAGCTTGTTAGAGTCAGGGCGAAACCAAGAGACCCAGTGCTTC. It is translated as CASSLLESGRNQETQCF.

As regards this clonotype: Possible read error: a much larger clone is one base away. The chain uses TRBV20-1 and TRBJ2-1; D is unresolved. V lost 4 bases, J lost 7 bases, and 11 bases lay in between. The CDR3 runs 12 residues. Germline V gene sequence: CDR1 DFQATT, CDR2 SNEGSKA (reference sequence). The CDR3 here is CSAKARENEQFF. The DNA of the CDR3 is TGCAGTGCTAAAGCGCGAGAGAATGAGCAGTTCTTC.

Remarks on this clonotype: A much more abundant neighbour one base away suggests this may be a read error. The rearrangement uses TRBV5-4 and TRBJ1-1, with 8 bases that match TRBD1. The ends lost 4 bases at V and 5 bases at J; junction bases unmatched: 13. The CDR3 is 16 residues long. Germline V gene data show CDR1 as SGHNT and CDR2 as YYREEE (reference sequence). The CDR3 DNA sequence: TGTGCCAGCAGCCGGGAACTCGGACAGGGAGGGACTGAAGCTTTCTTT. It is translated as CASSRELGQGGTEAFF.

This clonotype is judged hyperexpanded (1% or more). The chain couples TRBV7-3 to TRBJ2-3; 11 bases are shared with TRBD2. The trim removed 0 bases at V and 6 bases at J, leaving 2 bases unmatched. In germline, CDR1 is SGHTA, CDR2 FQGTGA. The CDR3 length is 15 residues. For the CDR3, the DNA is TGTGCCAGCAGCTTAACCCCTAGCGGGGGGGATACGCAGTATTTT. Encoded protein: CASSLTPSGGDTQYF.

Judged by abundance, this clonotype is medium-sized. V gene TRBV6-2 or TRBV6-3 combines with J gene TRBJ2-7, with D maybe TRBD2 (5 bases). CDR3 length: 12 amino acids. Germline V gives CDR1 MNHEY, CDR2 SVGEGT. Trimming left V 7 bases short and J 3 bases short, with 10 bases between. This CDR3 is CASTARGYEQYF. In DNA, the CDR3 is TGTGCCAGCACAGCTCGGGGCTACGAGCAGTACTTC.